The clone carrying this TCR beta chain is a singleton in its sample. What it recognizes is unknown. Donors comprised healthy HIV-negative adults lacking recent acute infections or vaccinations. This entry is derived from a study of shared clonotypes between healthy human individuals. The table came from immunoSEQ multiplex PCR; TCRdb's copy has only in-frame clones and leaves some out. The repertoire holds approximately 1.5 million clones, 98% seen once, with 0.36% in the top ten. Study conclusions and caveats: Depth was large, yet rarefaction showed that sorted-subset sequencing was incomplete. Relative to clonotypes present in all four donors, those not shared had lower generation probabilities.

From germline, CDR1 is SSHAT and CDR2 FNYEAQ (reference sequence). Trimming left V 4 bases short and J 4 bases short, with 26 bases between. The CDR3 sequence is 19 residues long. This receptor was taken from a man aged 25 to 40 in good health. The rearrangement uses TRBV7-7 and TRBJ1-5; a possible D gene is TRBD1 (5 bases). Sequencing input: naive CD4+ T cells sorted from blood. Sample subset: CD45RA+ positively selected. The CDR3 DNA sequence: TGTGCCAGCAGCTCACACGGAGGGGCACCGGGCGACGCTAATCAGCCCCAGCATTTT. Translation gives CASSSHGGAPGDANQPQHF.